The sample holds a few counts of the clone carrying this T cell receptor (beta chain). Its antigen is as yet unknown. Per germline, CDR1 SEHNR and CDR2 FQNEAQ (reference sequence). V was trimmed by 0 bases and J by 1 base, leaving 6 bases between them. The length of the CDR3 is 14 residues. Extraction of RNA preceded its reverse transcription into cDNA, which served as the sequencing template. Method: immunoSEQ multiplex PCR; TCRdb's copy keeps in-frame clones and lacks some. The table lists about 200,000 clones, 35% to 45% of them singletons. This entry comes from a study of CD8+ T cells in alopecia areata. Study findings and constraints: Many expanded lesional clones persisted during tofacitinib (in both scalp and blood). It was lesional scalp, especially alopecia totalis/universalis, that showed higher clonality than normal scalp. Both scalp clonality and the expanded CD8+ clones among the top 100 showed a significant decrease with tofacitinib. In patients, TCRs were shared less clearly than in mice, and HLA may possibly be involved.

This sample's treatment: oral pan-JAK inhibitor, 5-10 mg twice daily. The source is a human donor with alopecia areata. Source: CD4+ T cells sorted from blood, taken between weeks 30 and 35, from a patient treated with tofacitinib. V usage is TRBV7-9 and J usage is TRBJ2-5; the D gene is possibly TRBD2 (6 bases). The CDR3 nucleotides read TGTGCCAGCAGCTTAGCTAGCGGCCAAGAGACCCAGTACTTC. It specifies CASSLASGQETQYF. Complete variable domain (other parts from reference TRBV7-9 and TRBJ2-5): DTGVSQNPRHKITKRGQNVTFRCDPISEHNRLYWYRQTLGQGPEFLTYFQNEAQLEKSRLLSDRFSAERPKGSFSTLEIQRTEQGDSAMYLCASSLASGQETQYFGPGTRLLVL.